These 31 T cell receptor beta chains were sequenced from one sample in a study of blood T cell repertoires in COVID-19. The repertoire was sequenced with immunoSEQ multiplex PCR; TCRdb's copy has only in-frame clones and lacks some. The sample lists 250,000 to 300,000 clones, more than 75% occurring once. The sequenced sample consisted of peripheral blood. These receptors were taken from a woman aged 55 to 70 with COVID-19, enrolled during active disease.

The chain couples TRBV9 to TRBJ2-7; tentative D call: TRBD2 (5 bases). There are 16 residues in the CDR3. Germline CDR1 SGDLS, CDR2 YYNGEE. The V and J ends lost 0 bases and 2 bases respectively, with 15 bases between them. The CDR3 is CASSVAAGGRAYEQYF. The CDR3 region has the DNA TGTGCCAGCAGCGTAGCCGCGGGCGGGCGCGCCTACGAGCAGTACTTC.

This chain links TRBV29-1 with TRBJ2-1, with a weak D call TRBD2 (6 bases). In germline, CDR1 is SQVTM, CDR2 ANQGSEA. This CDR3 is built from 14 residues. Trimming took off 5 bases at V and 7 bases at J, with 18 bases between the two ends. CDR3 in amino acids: CSVNRGIGRNEQFF. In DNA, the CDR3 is TGCAGCGTTAACCGAGGGATAGGGAGGAATGAGCAGTTCTTC.

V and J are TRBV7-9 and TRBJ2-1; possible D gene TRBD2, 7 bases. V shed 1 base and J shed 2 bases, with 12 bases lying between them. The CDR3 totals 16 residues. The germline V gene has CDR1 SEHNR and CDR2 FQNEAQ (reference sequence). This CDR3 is CASSLGAGAAYNEQFF. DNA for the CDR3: TGTGCCAGCAGCTTAGGTGCGGGGGCCGCCTACAATGAGCAGTTCTTC.

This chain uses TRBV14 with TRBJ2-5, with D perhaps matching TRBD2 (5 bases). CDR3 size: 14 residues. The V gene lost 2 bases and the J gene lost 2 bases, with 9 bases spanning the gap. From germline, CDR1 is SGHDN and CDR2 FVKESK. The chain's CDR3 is CASSQPRGQETQYF. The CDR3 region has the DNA TGTGCCAGCAGCCAACCTCGGGGTCAAGAGACCCAGTACTTC. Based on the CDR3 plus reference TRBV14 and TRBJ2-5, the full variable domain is EAGVTQFPSHSVIEKGQTVTLRCDPISGHDNLYWYRRVMGKEIKFLLHFVKESKQDESGMPNNRFLAERTGGTYSTLKVQPAELEDSGVYFCASSQPRGQETQYFGPGTRLLVL.

The CDR3 protein is CASSRWAGSEAFF. The CDR3 DNA follows: TGTGCCAGCAGCCGGTGGGCAGGATCTGAAGCTTTCTTT. The chain is built from TRBV5-4 and TRBJ1-1, with D uncertain. The CDR3 extends over 13 amino acids. Trimming pared 4 bases from V and 6 bases from J, leaving 13 bases between. The germline CDR1 and CDR2 sequences are SGHNT and YYREEE (reference sequence).

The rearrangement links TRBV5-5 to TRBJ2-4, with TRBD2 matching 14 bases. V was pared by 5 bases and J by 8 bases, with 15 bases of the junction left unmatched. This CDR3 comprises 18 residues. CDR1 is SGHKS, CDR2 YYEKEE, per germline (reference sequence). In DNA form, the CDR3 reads TGTGCCAGCAGTCCGCGACTAGCGGGAGGGGGATCGTATTACATTCAGTACTTC. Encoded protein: CASSPRLAGGGSYYIQYF.

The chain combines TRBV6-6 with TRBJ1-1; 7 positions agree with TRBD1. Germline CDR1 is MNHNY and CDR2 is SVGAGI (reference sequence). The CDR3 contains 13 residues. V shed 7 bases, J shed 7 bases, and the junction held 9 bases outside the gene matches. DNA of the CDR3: TGTGCCAGCAACCCGTCGGGACAGTATGAAGCTTTCTTT. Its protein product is CASNPSGQYEAFF.

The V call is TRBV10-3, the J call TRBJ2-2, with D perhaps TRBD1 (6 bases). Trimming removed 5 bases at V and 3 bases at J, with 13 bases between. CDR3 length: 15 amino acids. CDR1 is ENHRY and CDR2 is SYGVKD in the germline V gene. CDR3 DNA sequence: TGTGCCATCAGTCCTCAGGGGATGGACACCGGGGAGCTGTTTTTT. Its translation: CAISPQGMDTGELFF.

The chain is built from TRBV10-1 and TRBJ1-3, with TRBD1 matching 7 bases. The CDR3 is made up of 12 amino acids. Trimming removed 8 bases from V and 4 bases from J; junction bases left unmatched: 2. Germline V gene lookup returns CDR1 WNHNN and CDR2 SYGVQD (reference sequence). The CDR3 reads CASLDRGNTIYF. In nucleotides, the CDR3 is TGCGCCAGCCTGGACAGGGGAAACACCATATATTTT.

The CDR3 nucleotides are TGTGCCAGCATTAGCGGGAGAGGCACAGATACGCAGTATTTT. It specifies CASISGRGTDTQYF. This chain links TRBV6-5 with TRBJ2-3; 9 nucleotides agree with TRBD2. Germline assignment: CDR1 MNHEY and CDR2 SVGAGI. The CDR3 runs to 14 residues. J lost 1 base, V lost 7 bases, and 3 bases had no gene match.

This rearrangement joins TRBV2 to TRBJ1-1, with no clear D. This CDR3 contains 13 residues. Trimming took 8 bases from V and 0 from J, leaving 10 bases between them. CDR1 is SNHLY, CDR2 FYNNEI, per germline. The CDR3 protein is CASAGRMNTEAFF. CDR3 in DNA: TGTGCCAGCGCCGGGAGGATGAACACTGAAGCTTTCTTT.

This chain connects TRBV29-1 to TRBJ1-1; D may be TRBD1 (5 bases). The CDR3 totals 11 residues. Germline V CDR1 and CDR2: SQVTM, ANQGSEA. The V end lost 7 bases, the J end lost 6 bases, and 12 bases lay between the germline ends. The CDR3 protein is CSGVDRPEAFF. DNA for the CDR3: TGCAGCGGGGTAGACAGACCTGAAGCTTTCTTT.

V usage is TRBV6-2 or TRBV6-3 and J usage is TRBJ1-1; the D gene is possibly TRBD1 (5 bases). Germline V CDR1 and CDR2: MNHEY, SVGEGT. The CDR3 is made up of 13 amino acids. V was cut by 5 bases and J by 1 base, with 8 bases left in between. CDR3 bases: TGTGCCAGCAGTCAGGGTTCGAACACTGAAGCTTTCTTT. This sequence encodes CASSQGSNTEAFF.

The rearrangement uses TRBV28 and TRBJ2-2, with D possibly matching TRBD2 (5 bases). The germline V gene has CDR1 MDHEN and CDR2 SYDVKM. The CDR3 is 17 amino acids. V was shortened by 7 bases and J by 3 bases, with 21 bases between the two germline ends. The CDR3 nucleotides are TGTGCCAGCAACCCTCTAGCTACAACTGGGTACACCGGGGAGCTGTTTTTT. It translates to CASNPLATTGYTGELFF.

CDR3 nucleotide sequence: TGTGCCTGGAGTGGACAGCCAAACTCTGGAAACACCATATATTTT. This sequence encodes CAWSGQPNSGNTIYF. The chain links TRBV30 to TRBJ1-3, with a tentative D call TRBD1 (5 bases). The germline CDR1 and CDR2 sequences are GTSNPN and SVGIG (reference sequence). The CDR3 covers 15 residues. Trimming removed 1 base from V and 0 bases from J, with 10 bases in between.

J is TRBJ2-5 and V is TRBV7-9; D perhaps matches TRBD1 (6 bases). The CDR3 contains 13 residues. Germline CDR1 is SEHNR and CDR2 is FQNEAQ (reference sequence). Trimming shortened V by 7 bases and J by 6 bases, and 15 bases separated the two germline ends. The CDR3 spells CASNAGQGKTQYF. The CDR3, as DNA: TGTGCCAGCAACGCCGGCCAGGGGAAGACCCAGTACTTC.

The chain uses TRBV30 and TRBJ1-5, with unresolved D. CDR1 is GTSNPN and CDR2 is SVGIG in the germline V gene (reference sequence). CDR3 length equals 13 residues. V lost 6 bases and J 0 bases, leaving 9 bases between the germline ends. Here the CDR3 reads CACTADSNQPQHF. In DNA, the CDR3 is TGTGCCTGCACCGCGGATAGCAATCAGCCCCAGCATTTT.

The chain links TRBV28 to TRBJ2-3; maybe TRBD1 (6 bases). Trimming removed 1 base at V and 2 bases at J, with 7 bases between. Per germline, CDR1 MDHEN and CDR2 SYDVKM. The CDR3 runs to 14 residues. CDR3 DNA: TGTGCCAGCAGTTTATCAGGGGCCACAGATACGCAGTATTTT. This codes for CASSLSGATDTQYF.

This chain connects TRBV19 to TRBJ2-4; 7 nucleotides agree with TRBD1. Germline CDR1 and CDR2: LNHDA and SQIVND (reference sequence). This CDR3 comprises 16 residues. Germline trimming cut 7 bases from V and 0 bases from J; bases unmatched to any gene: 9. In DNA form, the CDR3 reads TGTGCCAGTACTCCTTCACAGGGGATAGCCAAAAACATTCAGTACTTC. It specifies CASTPSQGIAKNIQYF.

The CDR3 DNA reads TGTGCCAGCAGTGAGGCGGGGCTCACAGATACGCAGTATTTT. This translates into CASSEAGLTDTQYF. J is TRBJ2-3 and V is TRBV25-1, with D perhaps TRBD2 (6 bases). Deletions cut 3 bases from V and 2 bases from J, with 9 bases between. Germline CDR1 and CDR2: MGHDK and SYGVNS. CDR3 length: 14 residues.

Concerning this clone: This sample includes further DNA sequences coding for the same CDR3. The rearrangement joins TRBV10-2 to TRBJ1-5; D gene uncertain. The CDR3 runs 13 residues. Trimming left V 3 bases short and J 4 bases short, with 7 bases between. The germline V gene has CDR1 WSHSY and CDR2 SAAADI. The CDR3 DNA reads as TGCGCCAGCAGTGAATCAGGTAATCAGCCCCAGCATTTT. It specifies CASSESGNQPQHF.

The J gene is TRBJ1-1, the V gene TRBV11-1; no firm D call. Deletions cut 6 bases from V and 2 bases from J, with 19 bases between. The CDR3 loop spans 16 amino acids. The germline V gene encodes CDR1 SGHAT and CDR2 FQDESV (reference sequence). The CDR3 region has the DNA TGTGCCAGCAGGCGAGGCGCCAAGAGGCCTAACACTGAAGCTTTCTTT. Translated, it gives CASRRGAKRPNTEAFF.

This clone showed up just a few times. This chain's CDR3 is CASSRDRPGYNSPLHF. Written as DNA, the CDR3 is TGTGCCAGCTCGAGGGACAGGCCGGGCTATAATTCACCCCTCCACTTT. The V gene is TRBV18, the J gene TRBJ1-6; 8 bases line up with TRBD1. Germline assignment: CDR1 KGHSH and CDR2 LQKENI. Losses at the gene ends were 6 bases for V and 3 bases for J; bases not matched to a gene: 7. CDR3 length: 16 residues. The full variable domain, rest sourced from reference TRBV18 and TRBJ1-6, is NAGVMQNPRHLVRRRGQEARLRCSPMKGHSHVYWYRQLPEEGLKFMVYLQKENIIDESGMPKERFSAEFPKEGPSILRIQQVVRGDSAAYFCASSRDRPGYNSPLHFGNGTRLTVT.

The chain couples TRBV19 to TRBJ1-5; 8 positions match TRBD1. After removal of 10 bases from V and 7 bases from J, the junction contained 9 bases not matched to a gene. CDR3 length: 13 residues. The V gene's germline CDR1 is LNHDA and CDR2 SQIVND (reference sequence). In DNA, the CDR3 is TGTGCCACCGAACAGGGGGTTGGACAGCCCCAGCATTTT. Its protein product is CATEQGVGQPQHF.

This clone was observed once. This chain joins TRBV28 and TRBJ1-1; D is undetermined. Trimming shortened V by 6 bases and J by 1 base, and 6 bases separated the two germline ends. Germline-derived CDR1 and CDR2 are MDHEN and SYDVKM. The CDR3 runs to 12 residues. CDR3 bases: TGTGCCAGCAGGAGAACGAACACTGAAGCTTTCTTT. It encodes CASRRTNTEAFF.

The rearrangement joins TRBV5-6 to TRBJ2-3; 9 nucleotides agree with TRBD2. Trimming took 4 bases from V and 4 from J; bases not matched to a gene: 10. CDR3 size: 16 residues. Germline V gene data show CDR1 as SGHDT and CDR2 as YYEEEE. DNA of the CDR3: TGTGCCAGCAGCCCCTTAGCGGGAGCAGGGGCAGATACGCAGTATTTT. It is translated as CASSPLAGAGADTQYF.

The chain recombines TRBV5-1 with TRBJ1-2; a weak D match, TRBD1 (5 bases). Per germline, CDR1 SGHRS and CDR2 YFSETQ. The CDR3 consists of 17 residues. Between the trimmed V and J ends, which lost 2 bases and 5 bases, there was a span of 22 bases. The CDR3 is CASSLKGPAQGDYGYTF. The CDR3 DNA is TGCGCCAGCAGCTTAAAGGGGCCCGCCCAGGGCGATTATGGCTACACCTTC.

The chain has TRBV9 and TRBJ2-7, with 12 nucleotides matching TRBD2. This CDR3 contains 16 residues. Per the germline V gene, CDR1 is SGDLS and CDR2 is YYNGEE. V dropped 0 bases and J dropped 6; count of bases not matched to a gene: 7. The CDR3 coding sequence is TGTGCCAGCAGCGTAGGGACTAGCGGGAACCCTCCCGAGCAGTACTTC. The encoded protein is CASSVGTSGNPPEQYF.

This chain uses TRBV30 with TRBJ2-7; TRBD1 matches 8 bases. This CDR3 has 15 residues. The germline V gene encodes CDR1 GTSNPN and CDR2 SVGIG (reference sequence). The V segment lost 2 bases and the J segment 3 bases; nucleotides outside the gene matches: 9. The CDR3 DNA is TGTGCCTGGAGTCCAACCGGGACAGGAAGCTACGAGCAGTACTTC. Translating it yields CAWSPTGTGSYEQYF.

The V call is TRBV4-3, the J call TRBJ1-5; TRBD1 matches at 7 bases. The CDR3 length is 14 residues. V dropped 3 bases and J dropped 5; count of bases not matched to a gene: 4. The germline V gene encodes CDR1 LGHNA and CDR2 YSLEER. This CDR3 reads CASSHDRADQPQHF. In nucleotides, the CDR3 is TGCGCCAGCAGCCATGACAGGGCTGATCAGCCCCAGCATTTT.

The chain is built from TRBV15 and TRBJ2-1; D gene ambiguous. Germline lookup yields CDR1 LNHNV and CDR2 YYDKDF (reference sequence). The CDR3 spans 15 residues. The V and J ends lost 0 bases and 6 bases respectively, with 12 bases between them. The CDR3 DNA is TGTGCCACCAGCAGAGACCTGGGCTACTTCAATGAGCAGTTCTTC. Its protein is CATSRDLGYFNEQFF.